This T cell receptor (beta chain) was profiled in a study of blood T cells in healthy people across ages. Primers used in a second PCR of roughly 7 to 12 cycles were a sample-barcoded 5' primer and a J-beta primer mix. From the 5' RACE reads, TCRdb called clonotypes with MiXCR, one entry per CDR3 protein. In the table there are over 600,000 distinct CDR3 sequences, around 20% of which are singletons. The sequenced material came from blood. This clonotype was obtained from a man in his sixties or seventies in good health.

CDR3 in DNA: TGTGCCAGCAGTTACCAGAAAAAAGCTTTCTTT. It yields the protein CASSYQKKAFF. This chain joins TRBV6-6 and TRBJ1-1; D is uncertain. The ends were cut back, 2 bases at V and 9 bases at J, with 7 bases in the middle. The CDR3 runs to 11 residues. CDR1 and CDR2 (germline): MNHNY, SVGAGI (reference sequence).